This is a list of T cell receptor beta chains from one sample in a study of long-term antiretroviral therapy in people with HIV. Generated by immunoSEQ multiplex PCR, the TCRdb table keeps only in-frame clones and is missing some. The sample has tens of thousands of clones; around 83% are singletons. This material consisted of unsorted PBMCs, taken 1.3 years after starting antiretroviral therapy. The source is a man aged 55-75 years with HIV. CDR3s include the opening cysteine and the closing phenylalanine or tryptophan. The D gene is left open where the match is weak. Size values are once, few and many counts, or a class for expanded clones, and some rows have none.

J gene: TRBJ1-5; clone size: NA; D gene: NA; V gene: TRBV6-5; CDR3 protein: CASSPGRLNQPQHF; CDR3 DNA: TGTGCCAGCAGCCCGGGCCGGCTCAATCAGCCCCAGCATTTT
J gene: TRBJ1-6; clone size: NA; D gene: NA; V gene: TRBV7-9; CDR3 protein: CASSLALPFNSPLHF; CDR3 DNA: TGTGCCAGCAGCTTAGCGCTACCATTTAATTCACCCCTCCACTTT
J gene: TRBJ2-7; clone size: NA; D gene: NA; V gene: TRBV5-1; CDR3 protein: CASSLAAGTYEQYF; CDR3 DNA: TGCGCCAGCAGCTTGGCAGCAGGGACCTACGAGCAGTACTTC
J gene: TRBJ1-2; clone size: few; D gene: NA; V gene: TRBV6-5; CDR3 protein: CASSAPGQAHYGYTF; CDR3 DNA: TGTGCCAGCAGCGCACCCGGGCAGGCCCACTATGGCTACACCTTC
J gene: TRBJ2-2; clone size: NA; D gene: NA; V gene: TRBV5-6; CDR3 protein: CASSSRTAPNTGELFF; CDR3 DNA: TGTGCCAGCAGCTCGCGAACAGCCCCGAACACCGGGGAGCTGTTTTTT
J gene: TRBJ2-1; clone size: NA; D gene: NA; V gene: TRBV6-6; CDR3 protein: CASSPTPTSSYNEQFF; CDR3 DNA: TGTGCCAGCAGCCCTACACCGACAAGCTCCTACAATGAGCAGTTCTTC
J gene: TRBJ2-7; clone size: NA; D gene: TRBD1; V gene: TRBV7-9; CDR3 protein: CASSHGQGATYEQYF; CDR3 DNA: TGTGCCAGCAGCCATGGACAGGGGGCGACCTACGAGCAGTACTTC
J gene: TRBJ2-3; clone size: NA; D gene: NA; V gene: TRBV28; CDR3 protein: CASPGPDSSSTDTQYF; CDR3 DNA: TGTGCCAGCCCAGGGCCGGACAGTTCTAGCACAGATACGCAGTATTTT
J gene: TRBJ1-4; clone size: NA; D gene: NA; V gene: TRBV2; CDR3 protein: CASRSDSSNEKLFF; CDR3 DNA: TGTGCCAGCAGGTCGGACAGCTCTAATGAAAAACTGTTTTTT
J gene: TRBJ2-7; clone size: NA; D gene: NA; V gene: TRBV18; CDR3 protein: CASSPAGSVYEQYF; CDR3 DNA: TGTGCCAGCTCACCAGCCGGGTCGGTATACGAGCAGTACTTC
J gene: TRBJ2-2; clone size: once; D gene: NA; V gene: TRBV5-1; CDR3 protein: CASSDGGTGELFF; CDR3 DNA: TGCGCCAGCAGCGACGGTGGGACCGGGGAGCTGTTTTTT
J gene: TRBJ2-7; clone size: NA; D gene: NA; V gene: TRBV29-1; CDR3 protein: CSAVGVPTYEQYF; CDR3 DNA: TGCAGCGCTGTAGGGGTACCAACCTACGAGCAGTACTTC
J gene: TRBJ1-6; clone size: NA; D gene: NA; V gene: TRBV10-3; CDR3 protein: CAISDRGSSYNSPLHF; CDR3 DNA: TGTGCCATCAGTGACAGGGGAAGCTCCTATAATTCACCCCTCCACTTT
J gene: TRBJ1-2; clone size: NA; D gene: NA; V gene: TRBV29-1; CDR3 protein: CSVAFGEGYGYTF; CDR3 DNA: TGCAGCGTTGCTTTTGGGGAGGGCTATGGCTACACCTTC
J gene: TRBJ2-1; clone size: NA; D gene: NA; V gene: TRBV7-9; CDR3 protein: CASSLAIMTEQFF; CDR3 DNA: TGTGCCAGCAGCTTAGCCATTATGACTGAGCAGTTCTTC
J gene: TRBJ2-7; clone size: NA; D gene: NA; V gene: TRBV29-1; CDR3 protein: CSVPGQEGIEQYF; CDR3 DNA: TGCAGCGTTCCCGGACAGGAGGGGATCGAGCAGTACTTC
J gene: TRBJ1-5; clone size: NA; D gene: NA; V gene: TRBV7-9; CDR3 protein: CASSSPPRDGRNQPQHF; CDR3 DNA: TGTGCCAGCAGTTCCCCTCCCCGGGACGGACGCAATCAGCCCCAGCATTTT
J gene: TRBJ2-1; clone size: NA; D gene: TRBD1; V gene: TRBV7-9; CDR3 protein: CASSSWTGVNNEQFF; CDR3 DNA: TGTGCCAGCAGCTCCTGGACAGGGGTAAACAATGAGCAGTTCTTC
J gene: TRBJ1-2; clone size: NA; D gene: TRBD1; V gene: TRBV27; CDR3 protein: CASGPGQGRYGYTF; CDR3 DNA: TGTGCCAGCGGCCCGGGACAGGGCCGCTATGGCTACACCTTC
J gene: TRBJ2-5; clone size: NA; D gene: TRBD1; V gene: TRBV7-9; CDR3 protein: CASSLERTGGAETQYF; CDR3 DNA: TGTGCCAGCAGCTTAGAACGGACAGGGGGGGCAGAGACCCAGTACTTC
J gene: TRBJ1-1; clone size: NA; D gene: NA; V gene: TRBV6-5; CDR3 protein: CASIGHLNTEAFF; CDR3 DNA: TGTGCCAGCATTGGACACCTGAACACTGAAGCTTTCTTT
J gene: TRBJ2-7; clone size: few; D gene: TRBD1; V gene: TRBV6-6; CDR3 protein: CASSPPDRGIPEQYF; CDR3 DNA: TGTGCCAGCAGCCCTCCGGACAGGGGAATCCCCGAGCAGTACTTC
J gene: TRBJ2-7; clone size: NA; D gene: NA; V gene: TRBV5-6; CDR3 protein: CASSPDRSYEQYF; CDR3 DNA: TGTGCCAGCAGCCCAGACAGGTCCTACGAGCAGTACTTC
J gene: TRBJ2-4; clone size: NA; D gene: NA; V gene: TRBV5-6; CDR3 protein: CASSLWRLVAKNIQYF; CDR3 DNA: TGTGCCAGCAGCTTGTGGCGGTTGGTAGCCAAAAACATTCAGTACTTC
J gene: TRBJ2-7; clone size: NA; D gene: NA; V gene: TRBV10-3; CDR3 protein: CAIRQGMGRAYEQYF; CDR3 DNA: TGTGCCATCAGACAGGGCATGGGTAGGGCCTACGAGCAGTACTTC
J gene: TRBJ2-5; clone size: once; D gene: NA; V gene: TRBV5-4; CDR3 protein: CASSLAPKETQYF; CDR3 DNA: TGTGCCAGCAGCCTGGCGCCTAAAGAGACCCAGTACTTC
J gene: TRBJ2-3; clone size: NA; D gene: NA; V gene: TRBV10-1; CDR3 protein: CASSASSKDTQYF; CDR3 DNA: TGCGCCAGCAGTGCCTCGTCTAAAGATACGCAGTATTTT
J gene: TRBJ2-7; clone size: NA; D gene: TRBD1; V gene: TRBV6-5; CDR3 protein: CASSTGTGTHEQYF; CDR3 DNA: TGTGCCAGCAGTACCGGGACAGGGACACACGAGCAGTACTTC
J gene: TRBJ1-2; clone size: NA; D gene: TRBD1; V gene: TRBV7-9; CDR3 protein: CASSSGTGRGYGYTF; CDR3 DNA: TGTGCCAGCAGCTCTGGGACAGGGCGGGGGTATGGCTACACCTTC
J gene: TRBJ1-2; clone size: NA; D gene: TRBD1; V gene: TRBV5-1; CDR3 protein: CASSISGTGDNYGYTF; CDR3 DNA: TGCGCCAGCAGCATCTCCGGGACAGGCGATAACTATGGCTACACCTTC
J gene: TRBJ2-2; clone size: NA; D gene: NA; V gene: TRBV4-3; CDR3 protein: CASSQGWGRTGELFF; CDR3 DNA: TGCGCCAGCAGCCAAGGTTGGGGGCGCACCGGGGAGCTGTTTTTT
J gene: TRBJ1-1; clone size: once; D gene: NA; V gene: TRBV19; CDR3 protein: CASSIGVRGTEAFF; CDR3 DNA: TGTGCCAGTAGTATAGGTGTCAGGGGCACTGAAGCTTTCTTT
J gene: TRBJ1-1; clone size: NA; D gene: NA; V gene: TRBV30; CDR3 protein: CAWRQVEAFF; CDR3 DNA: TGTGCCTGGAGGCAGGTGGAAGCTTTCTTT
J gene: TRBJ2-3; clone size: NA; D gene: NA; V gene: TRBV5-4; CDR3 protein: CASSKTSTSTDTQYF; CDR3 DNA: TGTGCCAGCAGCAAGACAAGTACTAGCACAGATACGCAGTATTTT
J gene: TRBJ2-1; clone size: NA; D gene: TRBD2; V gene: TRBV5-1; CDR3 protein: CASSLEGGRRTSGRWNEQFF; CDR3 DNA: TGCGCCAGCAGCTTGGAGGGGGGTAGACGGACTAGCGGCAGATGGAATGAGCAGTTCTTC
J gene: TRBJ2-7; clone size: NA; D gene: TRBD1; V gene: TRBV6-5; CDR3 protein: CASSFTGAFGEQYF; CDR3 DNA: TGTGCCAGCAGTTTCACAGGGGCTTTCGGCGAGCAGTACTTC
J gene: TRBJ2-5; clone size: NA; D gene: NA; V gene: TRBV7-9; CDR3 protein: CASSLAPLRDIETQYF; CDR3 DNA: TGTGCCAGCAGCTTAGCCCCTTTGCGGGATATAGAGACCCAGTACTTC
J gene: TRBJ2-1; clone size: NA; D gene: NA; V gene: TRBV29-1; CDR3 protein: CSVEGVDRYNEQFF; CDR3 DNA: TGCAGCGTTGAAGGGGTCGACCGTTACAATGAGCAGTTCTTC
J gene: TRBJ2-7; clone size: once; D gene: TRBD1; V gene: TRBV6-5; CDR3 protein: CASSRDSNYEQYF; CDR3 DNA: TGTGCCAGCAGCAGGGACAGTAACTACGAGCAGTACTTC
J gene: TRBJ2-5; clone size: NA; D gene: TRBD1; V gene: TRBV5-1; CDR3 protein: CASSPLEGGYETQYF; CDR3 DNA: TGCGCCAGCAGCCCTCTGGAAGGGGGCTATGAGACCCAGTACTTC
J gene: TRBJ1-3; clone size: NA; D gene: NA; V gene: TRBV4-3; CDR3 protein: CASSQVGLSGNTIYF; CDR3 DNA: TGCGCCAGCAGCCAAGTAGGACTCTCTGGAAACACCATATATTTT